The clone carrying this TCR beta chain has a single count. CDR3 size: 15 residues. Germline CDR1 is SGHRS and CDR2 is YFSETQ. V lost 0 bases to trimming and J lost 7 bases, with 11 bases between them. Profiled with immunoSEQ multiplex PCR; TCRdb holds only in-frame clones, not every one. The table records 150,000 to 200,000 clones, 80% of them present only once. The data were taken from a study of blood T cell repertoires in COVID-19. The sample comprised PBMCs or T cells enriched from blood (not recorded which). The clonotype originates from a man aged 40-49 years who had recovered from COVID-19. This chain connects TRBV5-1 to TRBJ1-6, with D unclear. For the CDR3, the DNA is TGCGCCAGCAGCTTGGCCGGACGGGAAAATTCACCCCTCCACTTT. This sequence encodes CASSLAGRENSPLHF.